Described below is a single T cell receptor (beta chain) sequence and its context. The data are from a study of blood T cell repertoires in COVID-19. Germline V lookup: CDR1 SGDLS, CDR2 YYNGEE. The V end was cut by 1 base, the J end by 1 base, with 10 bases between. CDR3 length equals 15 residues. TCRdb's table, derived via immunoSEQ multiplex PCR, lists solely in-frame clones and lacks some. The sample yields 56,000 or so clones, about 87% seen once. Sequenced sample: peripheral blood. This chain uses TRBV9 with TRBJ2-3, with a possible D match to TRBD1 (5 bases). This sequence was found in a middle-aged man with acute or convalescent COVID-19. CDR3 DNA: TGTGCCAGCAGCGTATTCTCCAGGGGCACAGATACGCAGTATTTT. Translating it yields CASSVFSRGTDTQYF.